The 5 T cell receptor beta chains reported below all come from one sample, sequenced in a study of T cells expressing NK-cell markers (dated by TCRdb to 2018 to 2021). The library was produced with 5' RACE. Sequencer: Illumina HiSeq 2000. Each entry corresponds to one CDR3 protein sequence from reads that TCRdb reprocessed, and DNA is not given. This sample's listing comprises 130,000 to 150,000 distinct CDR3 sequences. The top ten clonotypes cover around 12% of the sample. The sequencing input was blood T cells: a sorted CD56 or NKG2C T cell subset, CD4+ or CD8+ T cells, or bulk PBMC T cells (not recorded which). The origin of the receptors is a man between 18 and 29 years old in good health. Donor details come from another sample of the same person, matched by shared clones.

The chain combines TRBV12-3 or TRBV12-4 with TRBJ2-1. CDR3 length equals 16 residues. The chain's CDR3 is CASSPLSGSSYNEQFF.

This chain links TRBV29-1 with TRBJ2-4; TCRdb proposes TRBD1, but this gene call is untestable without DNA. This CDR3 spans 14 amino acids. CDR1 is SQVTM and CDR2 is ANQGSEA in the germline V gene. This CDR3 reads CSVVGAGAKNIQYF.

The V and J genes are TRBV7-7 and TRBJ2-6; TCRdb names TRBD2, which stays unverified in the absence of DNA. Germline CDR1 and CDR2: SSHAT and FNYEAQ (reference sequence). The CDR3 consists of 17 residues. The CDR3 sequence: CASSPGLAGSGANVLTF. Full variable domain (remainder filled in from reference TRBV7-7 and TRBJ2-6): GAGVSQSPRYKVTKRGQDVTLRCDPISSHATLYWYQQALGQGPEFLTYFNYEAQPDKSGLPSDRFSAERPEGSISTLTIQRTEQRDSAMYRCASSPGLAGSGANVLTFGAGSRLTVL.

The chain has TRBV12-3 or TRBV12-4 and TRBJ1-1; with no DNA, the TCRdb D assignment of TRBD1 cannot be verified. CDR3 length: 14 amino acids. CDR3 amino acids: CASIVDARDTEAFF.

The chain recombines TRBV7-9 with TRBJ1-4. The CDR3 is 12 amino acids. Looked up from germline, CDR1 is SEHNR and CDR2 is FQNEAQ (reference sequence). The chain's CDR3 is CASSGMGEKLFF.